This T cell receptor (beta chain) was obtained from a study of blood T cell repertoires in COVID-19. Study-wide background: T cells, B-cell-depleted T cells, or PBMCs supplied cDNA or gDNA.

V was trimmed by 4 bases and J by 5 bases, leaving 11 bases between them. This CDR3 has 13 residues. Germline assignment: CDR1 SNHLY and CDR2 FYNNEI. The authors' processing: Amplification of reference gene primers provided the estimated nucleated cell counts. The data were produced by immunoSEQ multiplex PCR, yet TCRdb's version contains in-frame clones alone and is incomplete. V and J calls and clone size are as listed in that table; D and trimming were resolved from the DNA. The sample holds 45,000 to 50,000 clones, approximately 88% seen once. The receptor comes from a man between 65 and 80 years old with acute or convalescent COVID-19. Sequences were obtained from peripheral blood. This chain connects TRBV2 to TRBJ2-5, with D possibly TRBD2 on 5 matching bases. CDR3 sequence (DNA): TGTGCCAGCAGTGTGAGAGGGCTTGAGACCCAGTACTTC. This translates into CASSVRGLETQYF.